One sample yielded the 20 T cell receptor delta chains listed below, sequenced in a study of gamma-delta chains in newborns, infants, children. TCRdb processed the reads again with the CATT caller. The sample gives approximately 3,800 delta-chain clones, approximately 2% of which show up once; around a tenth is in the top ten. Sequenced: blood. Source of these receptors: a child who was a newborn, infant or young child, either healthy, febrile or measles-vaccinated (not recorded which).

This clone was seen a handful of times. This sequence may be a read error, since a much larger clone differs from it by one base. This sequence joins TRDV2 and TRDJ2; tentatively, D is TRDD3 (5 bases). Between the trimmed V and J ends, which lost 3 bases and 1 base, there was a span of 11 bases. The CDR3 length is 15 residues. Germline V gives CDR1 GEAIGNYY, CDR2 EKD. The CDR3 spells CACDGLEDLTAQLFF. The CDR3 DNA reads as TGTGCCTGTGACGGACTGGAGGATTTGACAGCACAACTCTTCTTT.

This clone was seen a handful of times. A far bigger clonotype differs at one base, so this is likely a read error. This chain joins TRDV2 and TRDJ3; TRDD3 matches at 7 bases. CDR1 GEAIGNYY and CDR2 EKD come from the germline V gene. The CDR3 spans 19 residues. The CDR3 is CACDTAGGPSSWDTRQVFF. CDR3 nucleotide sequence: TGTGCCTGTGACACCGCTGGGGGTCCGAGCTCCTGGGACACCCGACAGGTGTTTTTC.

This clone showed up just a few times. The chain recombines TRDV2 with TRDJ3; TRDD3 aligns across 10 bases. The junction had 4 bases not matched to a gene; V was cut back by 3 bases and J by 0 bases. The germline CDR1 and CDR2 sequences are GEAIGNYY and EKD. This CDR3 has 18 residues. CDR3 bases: TGTGCCTGTGACTGGGGGATACCCTTCTCCTGGGACACCCGACAGATGTTTTTC. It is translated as CACDWGIPFSWDTRQMFF.

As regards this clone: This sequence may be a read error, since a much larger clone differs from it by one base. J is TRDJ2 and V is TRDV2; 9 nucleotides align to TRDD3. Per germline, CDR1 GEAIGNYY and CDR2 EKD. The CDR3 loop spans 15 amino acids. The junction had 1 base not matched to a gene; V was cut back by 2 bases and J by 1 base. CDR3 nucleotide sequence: TGTGCCTGTGACAGACTGGGGGATTTGACAGCACAACTCTTCTTT. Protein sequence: CACDRLGDLTAQLFF.

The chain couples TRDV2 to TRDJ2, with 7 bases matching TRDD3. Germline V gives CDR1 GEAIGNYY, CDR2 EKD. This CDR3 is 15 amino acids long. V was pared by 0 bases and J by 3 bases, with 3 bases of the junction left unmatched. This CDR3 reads CACDTLGGLTAQLFF. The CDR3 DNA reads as TGTGCCTGTGACACCCTGGGGGGTCTGACAGCACAACTCTTCTTT.

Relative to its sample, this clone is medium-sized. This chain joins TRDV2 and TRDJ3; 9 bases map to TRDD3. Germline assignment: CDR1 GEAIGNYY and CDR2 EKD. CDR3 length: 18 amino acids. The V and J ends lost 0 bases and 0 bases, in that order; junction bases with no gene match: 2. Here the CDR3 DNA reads TGTGCCTGTGACACCGTTGGGGGATACTCCTGGGACACCCGACAGATGTTTTTC. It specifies CACDTVGGYSWDTRQMFF.

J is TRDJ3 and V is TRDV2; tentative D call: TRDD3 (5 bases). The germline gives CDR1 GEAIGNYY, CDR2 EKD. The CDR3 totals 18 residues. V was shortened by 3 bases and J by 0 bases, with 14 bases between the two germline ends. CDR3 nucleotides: TGTGCCTGTGACGTGATTGGGGCTGGCTCCTGGGACACCCGACAGATGTTTTTC. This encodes CACDVIGAGSWDTRQMFF.

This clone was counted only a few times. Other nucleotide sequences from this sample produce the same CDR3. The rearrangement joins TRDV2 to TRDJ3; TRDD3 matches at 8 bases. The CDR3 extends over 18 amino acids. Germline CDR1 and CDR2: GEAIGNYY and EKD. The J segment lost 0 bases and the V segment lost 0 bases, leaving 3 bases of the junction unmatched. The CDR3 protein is CACDTSWGSSWDTRQMFF. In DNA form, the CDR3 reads TGTGCCTGTGACACCTCCTGGGGGAGCTCCTGGGACACCCGACAGATGTTTTTC.

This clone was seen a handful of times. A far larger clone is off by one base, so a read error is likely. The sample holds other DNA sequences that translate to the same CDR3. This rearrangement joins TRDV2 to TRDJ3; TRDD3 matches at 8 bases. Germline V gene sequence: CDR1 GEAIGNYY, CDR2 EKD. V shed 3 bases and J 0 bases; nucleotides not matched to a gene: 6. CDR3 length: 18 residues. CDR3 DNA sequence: TGTGCCTGTGACGCCGGGGGATATGGCTCCTGGGACACCCGACAGATGTTTTTC. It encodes CACDAGGYGSWDTRQMFF.

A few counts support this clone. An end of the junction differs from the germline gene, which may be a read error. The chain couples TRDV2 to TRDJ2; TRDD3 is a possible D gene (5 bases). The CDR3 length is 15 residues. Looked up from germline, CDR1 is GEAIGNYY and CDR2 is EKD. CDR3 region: CACGTVGDLTAQLFF. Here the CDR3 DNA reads TGTGCCTGTGGCACCGTAGGGGATTTGACAGCACAACTCTTCTTT.

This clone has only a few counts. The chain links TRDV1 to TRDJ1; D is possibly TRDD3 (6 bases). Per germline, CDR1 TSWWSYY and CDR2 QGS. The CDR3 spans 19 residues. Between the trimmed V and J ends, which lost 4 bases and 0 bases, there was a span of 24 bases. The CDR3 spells CALGAHYANGGAYTDKLIF. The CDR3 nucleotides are TGTGCTCTTGGGGCACACTACGCGAACGGGGGAGCGTACACCGATAAACTCATCTTT.

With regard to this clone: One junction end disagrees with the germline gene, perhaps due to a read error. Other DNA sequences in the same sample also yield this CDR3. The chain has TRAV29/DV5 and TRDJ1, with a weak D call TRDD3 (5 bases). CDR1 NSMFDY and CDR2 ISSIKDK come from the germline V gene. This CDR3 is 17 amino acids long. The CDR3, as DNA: TGTGCGGCAACTGCACCCGGGGACTTTACATACACCGATAAACTCATCTTT. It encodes CAATAPGDFTYTDKLIF.

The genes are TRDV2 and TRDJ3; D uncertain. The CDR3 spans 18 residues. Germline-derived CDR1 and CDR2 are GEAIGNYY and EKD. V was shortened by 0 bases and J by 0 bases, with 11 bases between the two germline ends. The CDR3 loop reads CACDTVERNSWDTRQMFF. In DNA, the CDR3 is TGTGCCTGTGACACCGTTGAACGCAACTCCTGGGACACCCGACAGATGTTTTTC.

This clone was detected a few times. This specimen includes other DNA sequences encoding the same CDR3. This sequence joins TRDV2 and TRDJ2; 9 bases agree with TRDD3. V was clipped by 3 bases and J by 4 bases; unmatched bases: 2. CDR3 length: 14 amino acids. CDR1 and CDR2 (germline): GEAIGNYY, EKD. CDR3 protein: CACDLLGETAQLFF. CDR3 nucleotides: TGTGCCTGTGACCTACTGGGGGAGACAGCACAACTCTTCTTT.

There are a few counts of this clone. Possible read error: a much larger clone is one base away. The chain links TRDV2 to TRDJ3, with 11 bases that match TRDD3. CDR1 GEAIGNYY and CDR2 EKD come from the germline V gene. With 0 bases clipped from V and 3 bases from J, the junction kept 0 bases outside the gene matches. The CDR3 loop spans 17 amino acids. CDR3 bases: TGTGCCTGTGACACCACTGGGGGATACTGGGACACCCGACAGATGTTTTTC. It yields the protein CACDTTGGYWDTRQMFF.

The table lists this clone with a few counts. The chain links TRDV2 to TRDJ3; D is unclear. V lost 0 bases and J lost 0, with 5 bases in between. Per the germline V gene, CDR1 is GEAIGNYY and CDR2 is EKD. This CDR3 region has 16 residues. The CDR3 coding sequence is TGTGCCTGTGACACCCCTAGCTCCTGGGACACCCGACAGATGTTTTTC. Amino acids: CACDTPSSWDTRQMFF.

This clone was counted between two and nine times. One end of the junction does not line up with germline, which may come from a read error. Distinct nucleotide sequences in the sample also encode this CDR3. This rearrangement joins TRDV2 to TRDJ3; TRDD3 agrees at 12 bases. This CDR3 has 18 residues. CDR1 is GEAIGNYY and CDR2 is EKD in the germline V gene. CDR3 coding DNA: TGTGCCTGTGACAATACTGGGGGATACTCCTGGGACACCCGACAGATGTTCTTC. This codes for CACDNTGGYSWDTRQMFF.

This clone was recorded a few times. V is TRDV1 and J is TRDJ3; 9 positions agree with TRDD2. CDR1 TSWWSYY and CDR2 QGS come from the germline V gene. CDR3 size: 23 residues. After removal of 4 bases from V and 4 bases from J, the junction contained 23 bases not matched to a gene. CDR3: CALGAPVRLPTCGGLWDTRQMFF. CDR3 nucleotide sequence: TGTGCTCTTGGGGCCCCTGTCCGCCTTCCTACGTGCGGGGGACTATGGGACACCCGACAGATGTTTTTC.

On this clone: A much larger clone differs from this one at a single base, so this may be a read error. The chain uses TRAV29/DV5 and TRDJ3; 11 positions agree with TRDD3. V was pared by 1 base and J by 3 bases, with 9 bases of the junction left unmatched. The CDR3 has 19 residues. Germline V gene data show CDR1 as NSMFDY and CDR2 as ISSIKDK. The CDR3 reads CAASKGWGIHNWDTRQMFF. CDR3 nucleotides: TGTGCAGCAAGCAAAGGCTGGGGGATACACAACTGGGACACCCGACAGATGTTTTTC.

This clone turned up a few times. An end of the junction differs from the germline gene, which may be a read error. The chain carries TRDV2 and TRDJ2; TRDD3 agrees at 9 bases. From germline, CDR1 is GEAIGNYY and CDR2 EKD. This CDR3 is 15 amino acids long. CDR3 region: CARDKLGDLTAQLFF. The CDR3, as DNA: TGTGCCCGTGACAAACTGGGGGATTTGACAGCACAACTCTTCTTT.